These 3 T cell receptor beta chains came from one sample sequenced in a study of T cell repertoires in cytomegalovirus infection. Each CDR3 protein is one row after TCRdb ran MiXCR on the reads. The profile shows 200,000 to 300,000 distinct CDR3 sequences, roughly 15% of them singletons. The specimen sequenced was PBMCs. The origin of the receptors is a human donor in good health (CMV status not recorded). Some clones in this sample may be carry-over from other donors' samples.

This clonotype was detected many times. The chain couples TRBV11-2 to TRBJ2-1, with no clear D. The CDR3 runs to 14 residues. Germline V gene data show CDR1 as SGHAT and CDR2 as FQNNGV. Deletions cut 1 base from V and 5 bases from J, with 9 bases between. Here the CDR3 DNA reads TGTGCCAGCAGCTTAGGACTGACCGACAATGAGCAGTTCTTC. Its translation is CASSLGLTDNEQFF.

This clonotype has a handful of counts. The CDR3 protein is CASSPRGGPDNEQFF. The DNA of the CDR3 is TGTGCCAGCAGCCCCAGGGGGGGTCCGGACAATGAGCAGTTCTTC. The gene calls are TRBV14 and TRBJ2-1, with D possibly called TRBD1 or TRBD2 (7 bases each). The CDR3 is made up of 15 amino acids. The germline gives CDR1 SGHDN, CDR2 FVKESK. The V and J ends lost 4 bases and 5 bases respectively, with 15 bases between them.

The gene calls are TRBV14 and TRBJ2-3; TRBD1 matches 10 bases. CDR1 is SGHDN and CDR2 is FVKESK in the germline V gene. V trimming: 4 bases; J trimming: 5 bases; junction bases outside the gene matches: 6. This CDR3 is 15 amino acids long. The chain's CDR3 is CASSLDRGRQDTQYF. In nucleotides, the CDR3 is TGTGCCAGCAGCCTCGACAGGGGGCGTCAAGATACGCAGTATTTT.